This TCR beta chain was sequenced in a study of long-term antiretroviral therapy in people with HIV. The CDR3 is made up of 15 amino acids. The ends were cut back, 3 bases at V and 2 bases at J, with 13 bases in the middle. Germline CDR1 reads LGHNA; CDR2 reads YSLEER. An immunoSEQ assay, version v3.0, was performed at survey level. Sequenced by immunoSEQ multiplex PCR; TCRdb stores in-frame clones only, minus some. The repertoire consists of roughly 32,000 clones, with around 97% occurring once and the leading ten covering 1.9%. Each HIV participant was treated in the United States. This clonotype was obtained from a man in his thirties or forties with HIV. The specimen was unsorted PBMCs, collected 7.6 years after starting antiretroviral therapy. This chain joins TRBV4-3 and TRBJ1-2; D possibly corresponds to TRBD1 (6 bases). CDR3 residues: CASSQGGAGNYGYTF. CDR3 coding DNA: TGCGCCAGCAGCCAGGGGGGGGCGGGGAACTATGGCTACACCTTC.